Listed below are T cell receptor beta chains from one sample, sequenced in a study of spatial heterogeneity in lung cancer. MiXCR, applied by TCRdb to the 5' RACE reads, yields one record per CDR3 protein. The data hold tens of thousands of distinct CDR3 sequences, with 12% to 15% observed a single time. The material sequenced was PBMCs, taken at surgery. Receptor source: a male donor with early-stage non-small cell lung cancer. The conserved cysteine and the conserved F or W are not part of the CDR3 here.

TRBV20-1,SAQTGALTATDTQY
TRBV6-5,ASSYGTHYEQY
TRBV7-8,ASSPGLAGVRNIQY
TRBV5-1,ASSLMTGGHEQY
TRBV3-1,ASSRREDYGYT
TRBV7-9,ASSLSGLAYEQY
TRBV11-1,ATGTEGNEQY
TRBV2,ASSGPGGDTQY
TRBV2,ASGDKITYEQY
TRBV20-1,SARDRVGNDEQY
TRBV12-3/TRBV12-4,ASSPLLGGGYGYT
TRBV6-5,ASSYSRRGYYEQY
TRBV6-2/TRBV6-3,ASSPIFNEQF
TRBV6-2/TRBV6-3,ASSPEGSGFAYEQY
TRBV18,ASSPPTGTGNEKLF
TRBV5-1,ASSLLPSGQLYYEQY
TRBV11-3,ASSGDRGSSYNEQF
TRBV4-3,ASSQEGTTYNEQF
TRBV5-4,ASSPPGQGKDEQF
TRBV5-4,ASSSTGGRGPQETQY
TRBV7-6,ASSLGDSSDTQY
TRBV7-9,ASDLADTQY
TRBV7-8,ASSSSFNGEQF
TRBV3-1,ASGYTSDRFGAF
TRBV2,ANLLTGGTEAF
TRBV27,ASSLSRQPNYGYT
TRBV5-6,ASSVFMSTDTQY
TRBV24-1,ATSDFASTDTQY